The present entry profiles one T cell receptor (beta chain) with its context. These data come from a study of monozygotic twins with inflammatory bowel disease. TCRdb re-called the 5' RACE reads and gives one entry per CDR3 protein, without DNA. The listing records around 450,000 distinct CDR3 sequences. The CDR3 extends over 13 amino acids. Germline-derived CDR1 and CDR2 are MNHEY and SVGAGI. The sample consisted of blood. The chain has TRBV6-5 and TRBJ1-1; with no DNA, the TCRdb D assignment of TRBD1 cannot be verified. This receptor was taken from a human donor with ulcerative colitis or Crohn's disease, or a healthy co-twin of an affected twin (not recorded which). CDR3 amino acids: CASRRQLNTEAFF.